These T cell receptor beta chains were read from a single sample in a study of T-cell reconstitution after alpha-beta-depleted transplantation in children. Each CDR3 protein gets one entry after TCRdb re-called the PCR reads with MiXCR. The table records around 380,000 distinct CDR3 sequences, about 11% of them present only once. Source: PBMCs from the stem cell graft donor, taken from the stem cell graft. The receptors shown here come from a human donor who donated a stem cell graft to a child with acute myeloid leukemia. Both conserved end residues are part of each CDR3. Fields, in order: J gene, V gene, D gene, clone size, CDR3 length, CDR3 protein, CDR3 DNA. A D gene is named only where the DNA matches it firmly. Clone size is shown for a subset of rows, as once, few, many or a class of expanded clone.

j_call: TRBJ2-1
v_call: TRBV7-8
d_call: -
clone_size: many
cdr3_length: 13
cdr3_aa: CASSLPVDNEQFF
cdr3_nt: TGTGCCAGCAGCCTCCCAGTGGACAATGAGCAGTTCTTC

j_call: TRBJ1-2
v_call: TRBV20-1
d_call: -
clone_size: -
cdr3_length: 14
cdr3_aa: CSAADEGSNYGYTF
cdr3_nt: TGCAGTGCTGCGGACGAGGGCTCTAACTATGGCTACACCTTC

j_call: TRBJ2-5
v_call: TRBV7-2
d_call: -
clone_size: -
cdr3_length: 15
cdr3_aa: CASSLRGGQAETQYF
cdr3_nt: TGTGCCAGCAGCCTCAGGGGGGGGCAGGCAGAGACCCAGTACTTC

j_call: TRBJ1-1
v_call: TRBV5-6
d_call: -
clone_size: few
cdr3_length: 14
cdr3_aa: CASSFGQPNTEAFF
cdr3_nt: TGTGCCAGCAGCTTCGGGCAGCCGAACACTGAAGCTTTCTTT

j_call: TRBJ2-5
v_call: TRBV20-1
d_call: -
clone_size: -
cdr3_length: 15
cdr3_aa: CSADPRELVRETQYF
cdr3_nt: TGCAGTGCTGACCCCCGGGAGCTGGTCAGGGAGACCCAGTACTTC

j_call: TRBJ2-1
v_call: TRBV4-1
d_call: -
clone_size: -
cdr3_length: 17
cdr3_aa: CASSQEAVQATNNGQFF
cdr3_nt: TGCGCCAGCAGCCAAGAGGCGGTACAGGCTACAAACAATGGGCAGTTCTTC

j_call: TRBJ1-6
v_call: TRBV12-3/TRBV12-4
d_call: -
clone_size: many
cdr3_length: 13
cdr3_aa: CASNSQYNSPLHF
cdr3_nt: TGTGCCAGCAATTCTCAATATAATTCACCCCTCCACTTT

j_call: TRBJ2-3
v_call: TRBV10-3
d_call: -
clone_size: few
cdr3_length: 16
cdr3_aa: CAISESRGGVSDTQYF
cdr3_nt: TGTGCCATCAGTGAGTCAAGGGGGGGCGTGTCAGATACGCAGTATTTT

j_call: TRBJ1-1
v_call: TRBV5-1
d_call: TRBD1
clone_size: -
cdr3_length: 14
cdr3_aa: CASRQTGFYTEAFF
cdr3_nt: TGCGCCAGCAGACAGACAGGGTTCTACACTGAAGCTTTCTTT

j_call: TRBJ2-1
v_call: TRBV9
d_call: -
clone_size: many
cdr3_length: 15
cdr3_aa: CASSVRLAPYNEQFF
cdr3_nt: TGTGCCAGCAGCGTACGTCTAGCGCCTTACAATGAGCAGTTCTTC

j_call: TRBJ2-3
v_call: TRBV20-1
d_call: TRBD2
clone_size: few
cdr3_length: 16
cdr3_aa: CSASSSSGVVQDTQYF
cdr3_nt: TGCAGTGCTAGTTCGTCTAGCGGGGTTGTCCAGGATACGCAGTATTTT

j_call: TRBJ2-5
v_call: TRBV2
d_call: -
clone_size: -
cdr3_length: 15
cdr3_aa: CASSPGTAPQETQYF
cdr3_nt: TGTGCCAGCAGCCCTGGAACAGCTCCTCAAGAGACCCAGTACTTC

j_call: TRBJ2-3
v_call: TRBV2
d_call: -
clone_size: few
cdr3_length: 14
cdr3_aa: CASNPQGLTDTQYF
cdr3_nt: TGTGCCAGCAACCCACAGGGACTCACAGATACGCAGTATTTT

j_call: TRBJ2-2
v_call: TRBV5-1
d_call: -
clone_size: few
cdr3_length: 11
cdr3_aa: CASSWGRELFF
cdr3_nt: TGCGCCAGCAGCTGGGGCCGGGAGCTGTTTTTT

j_call: TRBJ2-2
v_call: TRBV9
d_call: -
clone_size: few
cdr3_length: 15
cdr3_aa: CASSVVLGNHGELFF
cdr3_nt: TGTGCCAGCAGCGTAGTTCTGGGGAATCACGGGGAGCTGTTTTTT

j_call: TRBJ2-4
v_call: TRBV10-3
d_call: TRBD1
clone_size: many
cdr3_length: 16
cdr3_aa: CAIKGGGPGTGAIQYF
cdr3_nt: TGTGCCATTAAAGGTGGGGGGCCCGGGACAGGGGCCATTCAGTACTTC

j_call: TRBJ2-1
v_call: TRBV5-6
d_call: TRBD2
clone_size: -
cdr3_length: 14
cdr3_aa: CASSSSGRANEQFF
cdr3_nt: TGTGCCAGCAGCTCTAGCGGGAGGGCCAATGAGCAGTTCTTC

j_call: TRBJ1-2
v_call: TRBV20-1
d_call: TRBD1
clone_size: few
cdr3_length: 16
cdr3_aa: CSARGTTGGVSDGYTF
cdr3_nt: TGCAGTGCTAGAGGGACGACAGGGGGCGTATCGGATGGCTACACCTTC

j_call: TRBJ2-7
v_call: TRBV27
d_call: -
clone_size: few
cdr3_length: 15
cdr3_aa: CASSLGWGPVDEQYF
cdr3_nt: TGTGCCAGCAGTTTAGGTTGGGGGCCCGTCGACGAGCAGTACTTC

j_call: TRBJ1-5
v_call: TRBV20-1
d_call: -
clone_size: -
cdr3_length: 17
cdr3_aa: CSARDGPRGYSNQPQHF
cdr3_nt: TGCAGTGCTAGAGATGGGCCGCGTGGGTATAGCAATCAGCCCCAGCATTTT

j_call: TRBJ2-1
v_call: TRBV7-8
d_call: TRBD2
clone_size: -
cdr3_length: 16
cdr3_aa: CASSLRLAGAYNEQFF
cdr3_nt: TGTGCCAGCAGCTTACGACTAGCGGGAGCCTACAATGAGCAGTTCTTC

j_call: TRBJ2-2
v_call: TRBV7-9
d_call: -
clone_size: -
cdr3_length: 14
cdr3_aa: CASSSTGEAGELFF
cdr3_nt: TGTGCCAGCAGCAGCACAGGGGAGGCCGGGGAGCTGTTTTTT

j_call: TRBJ2-2
v_call: TRBV29-1
d_call: TRBD1
clone_size: -
cdr3_length: 14
cdr3_aa: CSASGTGVTGELFF
cdr3_nt: TGCAGCGCCTCCGGGACAGGGGTAACCGGGGAGCTGTTTTTT

j_call: TRBJ2-7
v_call: TRBV29-1
d_call: -
clone_size: few
cdr3_length: 14
cdr3_aa: CSVRTYGSSYEQYF
cdr3_nt: TGCAGCGTGCGGACGTACGGGTCCTCCTACGAGCAGTACTTC

j_call: TRBJ1-4
v_call: TRBV7-9
d_call: TRBD1
clone_size: -
cdr3_length: 15
cdr3_aa: CASSSQGGAGEKLFF
cdr3_nt: TGTGCCAGCAGCTCTCAGGGGGGGGCTGGTGAAAAACTGTTTTTT

j_call: TRBJ2-3
v_call: TRBV5-1
d_call: -
clone_size: -
cdr3_length: 13
cdr3_aa: CASSLALEDTQYF
cdr3_nt: TGCGCCAGCAGCTTGGCCCTGGAAGATACGCAGTATTTT

j_call: TRBJ2-7
v_call: TRBV7-2
d_call: -
clone_size: few
cdr3_length: 14
cdr3_aa: CASSLEDGTYEQYF
cdr3_nt: TGTGCCAGCAGCTTAGAAGACGGGACCTACGAGCAGTACTTC

j_call: TRBJ2-7
v_call: TRBV11-2
d_call: TRBD2
clone_size: few
cdr3_length: 18
cdr3_aa: CASSFPGTSGRYSYEQYF
cdr3_nt: TGTGCCAGCAGCTTCCCCGGGACTAGCGGGAGGTACTCCTACGAGCAGTACTTC

j_call: TRBJ2-1
v_call: TRBV5-6
d_call: -
clone_size: many
cdr3_length: 12
cdr3_aa: CASSLVNNEQFF
cdr3_nt: TGTGCCAGCAGCTTGGTCAACAATGAGCAGTTCTTC

j_call: TRBJ2-4
v_call: TRBV20-1
d_call: TRBD2
clone_size: many
cdr3_length: 16
cdr3_aa: CSARANGGLAKNIQYF
cdr3_nt: TGCAGTGCTAGAGCGAACGGGGGGTTAGCCAAAAACATTCAGTACTTC

j_call: TRBJ2-1
v_call: TRBV10-2
d_call: -
clone_size: few
cdr3_length: 13
cdr3_aa: CASRPDRLNEQFF
cdr3_nt: TGCGCCAGCAGACCCGACAGGCTCAATGAGCAGTTCTTC

j_call: TRBJ2-7
v_call: TRBV5-1
d_call: TRBD1
clone_size: -
cdr3_length: 16
cdr3_aa: CASSPLRDSSSYEQYF
cdr3_nt: TGCGCCAGCAGCCCTCTAAGGGACAGCTCTTCCTACGAGCAGTACTTC

j_call: TRBJ2-5
v_call: TRBV20-1
d_call: TRBD2
clone_size: -
cdr3_length: 17
cdr3_aa: CSASEGRTSGFQETQYF
cdr3_nt: TGCAGTGCTAGTGAGGGGCGGACTAGCGGGTTCCAAGAGACCCAGTACTTC

j_call: TRBJ2-4
v_call: TRBV7-3
d_call: TRBD1
clone_size: few
cdr3_length: 14
cdr3_aa: CASSPQGAGNIQYF
cdr3_nt: TGTGCCAGCAGCCCTCAGGGGGCAGGGAACATTCAGTACTTC

j_call: TRBJ2-2
v_call: TRBV3-1
d_call: -
clone_size: -
cdr3_length: 18
cdr3_aa: CACSQVEWGSGNTGELFF
cdr3_nt: TGTGCCTGCAGCCAAGTCGAGTGGGGTAGCGGGAACACCGGGGAGCTGTTTTTT

j_call: TRBJ1-5
v_call: TRBV30
d_call: -
clone_size: -
cdr3_length: 12
cdr3_aa: CAWSLGDQPQHF
cdr3_nt: TGTGCCTGGAGCCTGGGGGATCAGCCCCAGCATTTT

j_call: TRBJ2-3
v_call: TRBV18
d_call: -
clone_size: many
cdr3_length: 12
cdr3_aa: CASSPRRDTQYF
cdr3_nt: TGTGCCAGCTCACCAAGGCGGGACACGCAGTATTTT

j_call: TRBJ2-1
v_call: TRBV5-1
d_call: TRBD2
clone_size: few
cdr3_length: 16
cdr3_aa: CASSLGTSLGDNEQFF
cdr3_nt: TGCGCCAGCAGCTTGGGGACTAGCTTGGGTGACAATGAGCAGTTCTTC

j_call: TRBJ2-1
v_call: TRBV7-8
d_call: TRBD2
clone_size: once
cdr3_length: 16
cdr3_aa: CASSFGLAGVRDEQFF
cdr3_nt: TGTGCCAGCAGCTTCGGACTAGCGGGAGTTCGGGATGAGCAGTTCTTC

j_call: TRBJ2-5
v_call: TRBV21-1
d_call: -
clone_size: -
cdr3_length: 16
cdr3_aa: CASNPEGLAEQETQYF
cdr3_nt: TGTGCCAGCAACCCTGAGGGACTAGCGGAACAAGAGACCCAGTACTTC

j_call: TRBJ2-1
v_call: TRBV9
d_call: -
clone_size: -
cdr3_length: 16
cdr3_aa: CASSVDDGGFVNEQFF
cdr3_nt: TGTGCCAGCAGCGTAGATGACGGCGGGTTTGTCAATGAGCAGTTCTTC

j_call: TRBJ2-3
v_call: TRBV11-2
d_call: TRBD2
clone_size: few
cdr3_length: 19
cdr3_aa: CASSLVLAGEVTSTDTQYF
cdr3_nt: TGTGCCAGCAGCTTAGTCCTAGCGGGCGAAGTTACTAGCACAGATACGCAGTATTTT

j_call: TRBJ1-2
v_call: TRBV6-2/TRBV6-3
d_call: -
clone_size: -
cdr3_length: 18
cdr3_aa: CASSYSLRRGRSEYGYTF
cdr3_nt: TGTGCCAGCAGTTACTCGCTCCGGCGGGGCCGGTCAGAATATGGCTACACCTTC

j_call: TRBJ2-2
v_call: TRBV6-2/TRBV6-3
d_call: TRBD2
clone_size: once
cdr3_length: 15
cdr3_aa: CASRGGLAGAGELFF
cdr3_nt: TGTGCCAGCAGAGGGGGACTAGCGGGAGCCGGGGAGCTGTTTTTT

j_call: TRBJ2-1
v_call: TRBV18
d_call: TRBD1
clone_size: few
cdr3_length: 16
cdr3_aa: CASSPPDRGPYNEQFF
cdr3_nt: TGTGCCAGCTCACCACCGGACAGGGGTCCCTACAATGAGCAGTTCTTC

j_call: TRBJ1-1
v_call: TRBV5-1
d_call: -
clone_size: -
cdr3_length: 12
cdr3_aa: CASTSDWAEAFF
cdr3_nt: TGCGCCAGCACCTCGGACTGGGCTGAAGCTTTCTTT

j_call: TRBJ2-7
v_call: TRBV29-1
d_call: -
clone_size: few
cdr3_length: 12
cdr3_aa: CSVGTVTYEQYF
cdr3_nt: TGCAGCGTTGGGACAGTTACCTACGAGCAGTACTTC

j_call: TRBJ2-2
v_call: TRBV9
d_call: TRBD1
clone_size: few
cdr3_length: 16
cdr3_aa: CASSVARTGYTGELFF
cdr3_nt: TGTGCCAGCAGCGTAGCCCGGACAGGGTACACCGGGGAGCTGTTTTTT